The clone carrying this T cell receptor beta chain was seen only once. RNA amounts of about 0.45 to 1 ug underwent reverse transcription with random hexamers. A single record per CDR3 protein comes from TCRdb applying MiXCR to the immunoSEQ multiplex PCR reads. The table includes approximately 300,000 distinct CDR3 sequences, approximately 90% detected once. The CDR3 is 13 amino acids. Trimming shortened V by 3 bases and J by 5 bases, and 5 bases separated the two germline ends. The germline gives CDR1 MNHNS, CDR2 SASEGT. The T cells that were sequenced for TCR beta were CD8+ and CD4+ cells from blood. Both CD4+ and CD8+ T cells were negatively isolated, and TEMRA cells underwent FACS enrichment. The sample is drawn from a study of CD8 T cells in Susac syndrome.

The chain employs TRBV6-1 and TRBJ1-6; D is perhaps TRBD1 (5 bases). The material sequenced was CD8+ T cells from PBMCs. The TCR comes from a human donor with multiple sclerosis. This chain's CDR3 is CASSDRDNSPLHF. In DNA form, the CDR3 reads TGTGCCAGCAGTGACAGGGATAATTCACCCCTCCACTTT.